The sequence of this T cell receptor beta chain was determined in a study of CD8 T cells in Susac syndrome. The V end was cut by 5 bases, the J end by 5 bases, with 7 bases between. CDR3 size: 13 residues. Random hexamers primed reverse transcription of about 0.45 to 1 ug RNA. TCRdb recomputed calls from the immunoSEQ multiplex PCR reads with MiXCR, one row per CDR3 protein. In the table there are around 130,000 distinct CDR3 sequences, approximately 94% of which are singletons. The clonotype comes from a human donor with multiple sclerosis. The chain combines TRBV12-3 or TRBV12-4 with TRBJ1-6; D ambiguous. The specimen was CD4+ T cells from PBMCs. Here the CDR3 reads CASSPEDNSPLHF. The CDR3 DNA is TGTGCCAGCAGTCCGGAGGATAATTCACCCCTCCACTTT.